The 5 T cell receptor beta chains below all came from one sample that was sequenced in a study of blood T cell repertoires in COVID-19. Profiling relied on immunoSEQ multiplex PCR, and the TCRdb table lists in-frame clones only, not all of them. Of over 150,000 clones listed, 65% to 85% are singletons. Sequenced input: peripheral blood. All receptors derive from a man between 65 and 79 years old with active or convalescent COVID-19.

The rearrangement joins TRBV7-2 to TRBJ2-7; 9 nucleotides align to TRBD1. With V trimmed by 6 bases and J by 4 bases, 10 bases remained unmatched. The CDR3 totals 15 residues. The germline V gene encodes CDR1 SGHTA and CDR2 FQGNSA. This chain's CDR3 is CASRGSGTGMYEQYF. CDR3 in DNA: TGTGCCAGCAGAGGGAGTGGGACAGGGATGTACGAGCAGTACTTC.

This clone was counted between two and nine times. The chain links TRBV18 to TRBJ1-2, with D uncertain. With 0 bases removed from V and 8 bases from J, the gap between germline ends came to 16 bases. The V gene's germline CDR1 is KGHSH and CDR2 LQKENI. The CDR3 sequence is 15 residues long. DNA of the CDR3: TGTGCCAGCTCACCACCGGCTAGGGCGGAGGGCGGCTACACCTTC. As protein: CASSPPARAEGGYTF.

This clone was recorded a few times. The chain links TRBV19 to TRBJ2-1; possible D gene TRBD2, 6 bases. Germline-derived CDR1 and CDR2 are LNHDA and SQIVND (reference sequence). CDR3 length: 13 amino acids. Trimming took 3 bases from V and 7 from J, leaving 10 bases between them. The CDR3: CASSIRLGNEQFF. CDR3 DNA: TGTGCCAGTAGTATCAGACTAGGGAATGAGCAGTTCTTC.

This clone was picked up many times. The chain recombines TRBV6-6 with TRBJ1-1; 8 bases are a match to TRBD1. In germline, CDR1 is MNHNY, CDR2 SVGAGI (reference sequence). V lost 7 bases and J lost 5; bases outside the gene matches: 9. CDR3 length equals 14 residues. Here the CDR3 reads CASTSGGGWTEAFF. The CDR3 coding sequence is TGTGCCAGCACGTCAGGGGGCGGATGGACTGAAGCTTTCTTT.

This clone was picked up a small number of times. The genes are TRBV19 and TRBJ2-7; 7 nucleotides match TRBD1. The CDR3 totals 15 residues. J was trimmed by 5 bases and V by 5 bases; bases with no gene match: 12. Germline assignment: CDR1 LNHDA and CDR2 SQIVND (reference sequence). As DNA, the CDR3 is TGTGCCAGTAGTGGTCGGGGACAGCCTCTACACGAGCAGTACTTC. Encoded protein: CASSGRGQPLHEQYF.